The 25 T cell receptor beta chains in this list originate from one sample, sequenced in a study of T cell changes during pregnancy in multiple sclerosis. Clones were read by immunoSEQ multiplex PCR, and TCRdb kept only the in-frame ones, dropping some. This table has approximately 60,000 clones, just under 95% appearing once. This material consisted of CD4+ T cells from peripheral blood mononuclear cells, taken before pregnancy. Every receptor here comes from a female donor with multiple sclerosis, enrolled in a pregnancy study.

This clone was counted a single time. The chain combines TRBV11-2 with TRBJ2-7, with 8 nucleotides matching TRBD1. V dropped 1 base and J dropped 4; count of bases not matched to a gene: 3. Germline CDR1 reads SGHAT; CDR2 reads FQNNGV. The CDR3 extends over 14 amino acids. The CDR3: CASSLGTGGYEQYF. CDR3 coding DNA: TGTGCCAGCAGCTTAGGAACAGGGGGGTACGAGCAGTACTTC.

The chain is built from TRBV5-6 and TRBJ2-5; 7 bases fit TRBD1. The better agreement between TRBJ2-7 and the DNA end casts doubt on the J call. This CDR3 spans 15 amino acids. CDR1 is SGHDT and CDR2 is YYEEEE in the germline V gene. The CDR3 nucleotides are TGTGCCAGCAGCTTGATAGGGACAGCCGCCTACGAGCAGTACTTC. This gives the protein CASSLIGTAAYEQYF.

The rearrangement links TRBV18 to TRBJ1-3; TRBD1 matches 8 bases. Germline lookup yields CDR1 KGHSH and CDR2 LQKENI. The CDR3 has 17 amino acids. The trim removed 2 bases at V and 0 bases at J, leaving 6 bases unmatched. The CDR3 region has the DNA TGTGCCAGCTCACCATTGGACAGGGCTTCCTCTGGAAACACCATATATTTT. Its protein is CASSPLDRASSGNTIYF.

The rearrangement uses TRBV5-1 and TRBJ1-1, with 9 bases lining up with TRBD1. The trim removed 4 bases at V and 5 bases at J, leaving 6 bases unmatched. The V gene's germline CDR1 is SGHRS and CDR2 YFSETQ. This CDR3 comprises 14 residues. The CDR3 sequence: CASSNRQGGTEAFF. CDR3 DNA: TGCGCCAGCAGCAACCGACAGGGGGGAACTGAAGCTTTCTTT. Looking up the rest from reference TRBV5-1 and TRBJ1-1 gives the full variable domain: KAGVTQTPRYLIKTRGQQVTLSCSPISGHRSVSWYQQTPGQGLQFLFEYFSETQRNKGNFPGRFSGRQFSNSRSEMNVSTLELGDSALYLCASSNRQGGTEAFFGQGTRLTVV.

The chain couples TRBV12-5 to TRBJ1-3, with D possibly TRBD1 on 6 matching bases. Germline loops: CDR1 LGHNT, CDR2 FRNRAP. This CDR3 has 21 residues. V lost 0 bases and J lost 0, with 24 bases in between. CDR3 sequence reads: CASGLVPRVGTLSHSGNTIYF. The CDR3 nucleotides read TGTGCTAGTGGTTTGGTACCTCGCGTCGGGACACTGTCCCACTCTGGAAACACCATATATTTT.

CDR3 DNA sequence: TGTGCCAGCAGCGTGATGACAGCCGGAAACACCATATATTTT. Translating it yields CASSVMTAGNTIYF. The genes are TRBV9 and TRBJ1-3, with a weak D call TRBD1 (5 bases). V dropped 2 bases and J dropped 4 bases, with 10 bases sitting between them. CDR3 length: 14 amino acids. Germline-derived CDR1 and CDR2 are SGDLS and YYNGEE.

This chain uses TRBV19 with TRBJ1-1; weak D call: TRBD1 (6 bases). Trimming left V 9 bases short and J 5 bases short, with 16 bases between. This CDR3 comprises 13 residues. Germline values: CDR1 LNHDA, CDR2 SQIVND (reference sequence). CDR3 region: CASTTGWYTEAFF. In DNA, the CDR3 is TGTGCCAGCACTACAGGGTGGTATACTGAAGCTTTCTTT.

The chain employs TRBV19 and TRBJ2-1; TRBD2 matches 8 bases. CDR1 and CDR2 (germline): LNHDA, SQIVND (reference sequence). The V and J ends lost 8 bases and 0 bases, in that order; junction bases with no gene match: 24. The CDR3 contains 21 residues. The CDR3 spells CASSRPARGGRHYSSYNEQFF. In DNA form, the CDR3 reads TGTGCCAGTTCACGACCCGCTAGGGGCGGGAGGCATTATAGCTCCTACAATGAGCAGTTCTTC. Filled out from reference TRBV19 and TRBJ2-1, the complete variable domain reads DGGITQSPKYLFRKEGQNVTLSCEQNLNHDAMYWYRQDPGQGLRLIYYSQIVNDFQKGDIAEGYSVSREKKESFPLTVTSAQKNPTAFYLCASSRPARGGRHYSSYNEQFFGPGTRLTVL.

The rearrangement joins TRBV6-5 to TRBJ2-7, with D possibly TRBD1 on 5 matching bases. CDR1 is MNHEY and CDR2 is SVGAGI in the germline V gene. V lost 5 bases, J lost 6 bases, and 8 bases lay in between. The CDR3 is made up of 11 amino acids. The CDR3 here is CASSDGAEQYF. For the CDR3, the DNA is TGTGCCAGCAGTGATGGGGCCGAGCAGTACTTC.

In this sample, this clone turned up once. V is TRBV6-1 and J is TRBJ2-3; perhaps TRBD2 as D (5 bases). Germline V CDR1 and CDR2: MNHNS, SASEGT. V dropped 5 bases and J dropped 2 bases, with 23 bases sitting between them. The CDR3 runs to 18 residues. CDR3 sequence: CASSQGGLFDSYTDTQYF. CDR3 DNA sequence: TGTGCCAGCAGTCAAGGAGGTTTGTTTGACTCCTACACAGATACGCAGTATTTT.

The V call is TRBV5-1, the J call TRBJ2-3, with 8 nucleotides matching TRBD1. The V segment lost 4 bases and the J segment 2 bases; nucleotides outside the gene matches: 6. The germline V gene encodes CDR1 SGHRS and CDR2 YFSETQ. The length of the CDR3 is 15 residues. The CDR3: CASSPRTGPTDTQYF. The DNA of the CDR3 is TGCGCCAGCAGCCCTAGGACAGGGCCCACAGATACGCAGTATTTT.

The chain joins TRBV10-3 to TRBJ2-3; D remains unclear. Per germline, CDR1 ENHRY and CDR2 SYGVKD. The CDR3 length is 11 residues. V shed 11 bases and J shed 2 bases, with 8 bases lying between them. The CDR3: CAAGFTDTQYF. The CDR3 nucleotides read TGTGCCGCCGGGTTCACAGATACGCAGTATTTT.

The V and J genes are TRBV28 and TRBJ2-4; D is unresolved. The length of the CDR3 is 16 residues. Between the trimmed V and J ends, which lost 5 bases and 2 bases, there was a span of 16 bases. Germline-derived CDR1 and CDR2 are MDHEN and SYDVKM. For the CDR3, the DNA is TGTGCCAGCAGTCGCACGACCGGGTGGTCCAAAAACATTCAGTACTTC. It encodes CASSRTTGWSKNIQYF.

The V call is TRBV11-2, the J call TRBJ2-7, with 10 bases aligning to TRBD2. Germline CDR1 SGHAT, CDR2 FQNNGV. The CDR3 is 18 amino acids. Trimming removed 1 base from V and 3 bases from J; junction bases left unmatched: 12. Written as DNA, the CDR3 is TGTGCCAGCAGCTTAGCCCGGTCTCGCGGGACTAGCGTCTACGAGCAGTACTTC. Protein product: CASSLARSRGTSVYEQYF.

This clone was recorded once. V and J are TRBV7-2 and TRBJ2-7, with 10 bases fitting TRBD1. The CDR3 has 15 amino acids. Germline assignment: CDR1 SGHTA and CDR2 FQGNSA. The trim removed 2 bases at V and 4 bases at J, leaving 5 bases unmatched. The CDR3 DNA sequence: TGTGCCAGCAGCTTACCTGGGGGACAGGGGTACGAGCAGTACTTC. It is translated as CASSLPGGQGYEQYF.

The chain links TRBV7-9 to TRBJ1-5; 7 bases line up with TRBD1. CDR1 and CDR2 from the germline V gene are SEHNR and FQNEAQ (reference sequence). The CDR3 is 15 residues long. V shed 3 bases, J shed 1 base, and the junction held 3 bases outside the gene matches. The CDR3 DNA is TGTGCCAGCAGCTTCGGGACAGCGAGCAATCAGCCCCAGCATTTT. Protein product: CASSFGTASNQPQHF.

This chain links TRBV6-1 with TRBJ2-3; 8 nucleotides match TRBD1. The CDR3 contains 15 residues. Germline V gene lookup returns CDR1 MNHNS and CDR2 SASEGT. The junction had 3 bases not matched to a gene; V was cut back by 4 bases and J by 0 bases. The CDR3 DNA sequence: TGTGCCAGCAGTGCGCAGGGGGCTAGCACAGATACGCAGTATTTT. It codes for CASSAQGASTDTQYF.

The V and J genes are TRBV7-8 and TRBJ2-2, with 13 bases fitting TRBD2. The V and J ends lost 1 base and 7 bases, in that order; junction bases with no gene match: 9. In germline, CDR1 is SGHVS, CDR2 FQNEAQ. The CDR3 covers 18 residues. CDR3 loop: CASSLGTSGSRKVGELFF. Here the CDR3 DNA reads TGTGCCAGCAGCTTAGGGACTAGCGGGAGTAGGAAAGTCGGGGAGCTGTTTTTT.

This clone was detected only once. The CDR3 nucleotides are TGCAGCGTTGACGTTAGCGGGAGCTCCTACAATGAGCAGTTCTTC. Its translation is CSVDVSGSSYNEQFF. The chain combines TRBV29-1 with TRBJ2-1; 9 bases line up with TRBD2. Germline assignment: CDR1 SQVTM and CDR2 ANQGSEA. V lost 3 bases to trimming and J lost 0 bases; unmatched junction nucleotides: 3. There are 15 residues in the CDR3.

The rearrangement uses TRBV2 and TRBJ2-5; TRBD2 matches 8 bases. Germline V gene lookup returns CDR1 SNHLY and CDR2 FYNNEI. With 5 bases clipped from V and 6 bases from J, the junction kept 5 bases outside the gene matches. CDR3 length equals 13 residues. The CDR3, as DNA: TGTGCCAGCAGTTTAAGCGGGAGTCAGACCCAGTACTTC. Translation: CASSLSGSQTQYF.

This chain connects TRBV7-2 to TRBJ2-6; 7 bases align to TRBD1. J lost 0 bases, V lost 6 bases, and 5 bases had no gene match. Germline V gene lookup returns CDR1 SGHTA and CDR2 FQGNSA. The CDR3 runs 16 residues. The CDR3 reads CASSPAGGSGANVLTF. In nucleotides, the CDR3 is TGTGCCAGCAGTCCTGCAGGGGGCTCTGGGGCCAACGTCCTGACTTTC. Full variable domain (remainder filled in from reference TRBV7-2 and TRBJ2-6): GAGVSQSPSNKVTEKGKDVELRCDPISGHTALYWYRQSLGQGLEFLIYFQGNSAPDKSGLPSDRFSAERTGGSVSTLTIQRTQQEDSAVYLCASSPAGGSGANVLTFGAGSRLTVL.

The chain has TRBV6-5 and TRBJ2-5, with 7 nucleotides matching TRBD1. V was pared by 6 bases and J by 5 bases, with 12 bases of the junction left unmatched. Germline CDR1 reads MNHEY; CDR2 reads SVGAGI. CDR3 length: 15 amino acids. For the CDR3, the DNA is TGTGCCAGCAGAATCCGGGACAGACTCTTGGAGACCCAGTACTTC. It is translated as CASRIRDRLLETQYF.

The CDR3 protein is CASSFPGQGTDTQYF. In nucleotides, the CDR3 is TGTGCCAGTAGTTTCCCGGGACAGGGCACAGATACGCAGTATTTT. The gene calls are TRBV19 and TRBJ2-3; 8 bases align to TRBD1. CDR3 length equals 15 residues. Trimming took 5 bases from V and 1 from J; bases not matched to a gene: 5. Germline CDR1 LNHDA, CDR2 SQIVND (reference sequence).

For the CDR3, the DNA is TGTGCCAGCTCTTCCCGCAGGTTCGGCTCCGGGGAGCTGTTTTTT. Its protein product is CASSSRRFGSGELFF. The rearrangement links TRBV18 to TRBJ2-2; D is undetermined. V was clipped by 6 bases and J by 6 bases, with 17 bases between them. This CDR3 contains 15 residues. In germline, CDR1 is KGHSH, CDR2 LQKENI.

The CDR3 protein is CSAADTPSQFF. In DNA, the CDR3 is TGCAGTGCAGCCGATACCCCGTCGCAGTTCTTC. The chain links TRBV20-1 to TRBJ2-1; D is unclear. The CDR3 extends over 11 amino acids. Trimming stripped 6 bases from V and 12 bases from J, with 15 bases between. In germline, CDR1 is DFQATT, CDR2 SNEGSKA (reference sequence).